Listed below are T cell receptor beta chains from one sample, sequenced in a study of regulatory T cells in long-lasting Graves disease. TCRdb reprocessed the multiplex PCR reads with MiXCR, giving one entry per CDR3 protein. The table shows just over 600,000 distinct CDR3 sequences, with roughly 15% occurring only once. The sample also formed part of further work on T cells in Graves' hyperthyroidism and ophthalmopathy.

Source: peripheral blood mononuclear cells (PBMCs), taken at new diagnosis, from a patient treated with antithyroid drugs. The receptors here all came from a woman in her twenties or thirties with Graves disease. The CDR3 runs from the conserved cysteine through the conserved F or W. D genes are given only for firm matches. Size values are once, few and many counts, or a class for expanded clones, and some rows have none.

TRBV15,TRBJ2-5,15,NA,many,CATSRAQGLQETQYF,TGTGCCACCAGCAGAGCGCAGGGATTACAAGAGACCCAGTACTTC
TRBV12-3/TRBV12-4,TRBJ1-2,14,NA,medium-sized,CASSLGRADYGYTF,TGTGCCAGCAGTTTAGGCAGGGCGGACTATGGCTACACCTTC
TRBV9,TRBJ2-5,19,NA,few,CASSVARSAGGSRQETQYF,TGTGCCAGCAGCGTAGCTCGGTCGGCAGGCGGCTCCCGGCAAGAGACCCAGTACTTC
TRBV6-1,TRBJ2-1,17,TRBD1,many,CASSQLRATGSHNEQFF,TGTGCCAGCAGTCAACTTAGAGCGACAGGGTCCCACAATGAGCAGTTCTTC
TRBV6-2/TRBV6-3,TRBJ2-1,16,TRBD1,few,CASSSLDRDVYNEQFF,TGTGCCAGCAGTTCCCTGGACAGGGATGTCTACAATGAGCAGTTCTTC
TRBV14,TRBJ2-1,13,NA,many,CASSQVWKGEQFF,TGTGCCAGCAGCCAAGTGTGGAAAGGGGAGCAGTTCTTC
TRBV27,TRBJ2-7,17,TRBD2,NA,CASRRQSLAASSYEQYF,TGTGCCAGTCGCCGACAGTCACTAGCGGCTAGCTCCTACGAGCAGTACTTC
TRBV7-3,TRBJ2-5,13,NA,NA,CASSPPAEETQYF,TGTGCCAGCAGCCCCCCGGCGGAAGAGACCCAGTACTTC
TRBV28,TRBJ2-3,17,TRBD2,once,CASRRPGLAGVTDTQYF,TGTGCCAGCAGACGCCCGGGACTAGCGGGAGTAACAGATACGCAGTATTTT
TRBV28,TRBJ2-7,15,NA,many,CASSSRDWGRDEQYF,TGTGCCAGCAGTTCCCGAGACTGGGGCAGGGACGAGCAGTACTTC
TRBV2,TRBJ1-1,14,NA,many,CASSVRAGETEAFF,TGTGCCAGCAGTGTGCGGGCGGGTGAGACTGAAGCTTTCTTT
TRBV28,TRBJ1-1,14,NA,many,CASSLSQMNTEAFF,TGTGCCAGCAGTTTATCACAGATGAACACTGAAGCTTTCTTT
TRBV24-1,TRBJ2-7,14,NA,NA,CATRRGKNKYEQYF,TGTGCCACCAGGCGGGGCAAGAATAAGTACGAGCAGTACTTC
TRBV28,TRBJ2-1,16,NA,NA,CASLSTRHSSYNEQFF,TGTGCCAGCCTAAGTACGCGGCATAGCTCCTACAATGAGCAGTTCTTC
TRBV18,TRBJ2-7,15,NA,NA,CASSPRGSRSYEQYF,TGTGCCAGCTCTCCTAGAGGCAGCCGATCCTACGAGCAGTACTTC
TRBV5-1,TRBJ2-7,14,NA,few,CASSLATAADEQYF,TGCGCCAGCAGCTTGGCAACAGCGGCCGACGAGCAGTACTTC
TRBV9,TRBJ2-1,15,TRBD2,few,CASSVDSGSYNEQFF,TGTGCCAGCAGCGTAGACAGCGGGAGCTACAATGAGCAGTTCTTC
TRBV12-3/TRBV12-4,TRBJ2-3,15,TRBD2,many,CASRRAGASTDTQYF,TGTGCCAGCAGAAGAGCGGGAGCTAGCACAGATACGCAGTATTTT
TRBV19,TRBJ2-7,14,NA,few,CASQGGSRAREQYF,TGTGCCAGTCAAGGGGGGTCTAGGGCACGGGAGCAGTACTTC
TRBV7-3,TRBJ1-4,15,NA,NA,CASSLNTGSGEKLFF,TGTGCCAGCAGCTTAAATACAGGGTCGGGGGAAAAACTGTTTTTT
TRBV19,TRBJ1-6,16,NA,NA,CASTPWAQAGKSPLHF,TGTGCCAGTACCCCGTGGGCGCAGGCCGGCAAGTCACCCCTCCACTTT
TRBV27,TRBJ1-5,16,NA,NA,CASSPAWGPGNQPQHF,TGTGCCAGCAGCCCAGCTTGGGGCCCGGGCAATCAGCCCCAGCATTTT
TRBV20-1,TRBJ2-2,18,NA,few,CSARGESSIYDGTGELFF,TGCAGTGCTAGAGGCGAAAGTAGCATCTACGATGGCACCGGGGAGCTGTTTTTT
TRBV28,TRBJ2-1,11,TRBD1,NA,CASSFTGGLFF,TGTGCCAGCAGTTTCACAGGGGGCCTGTTCTTC
TRBV24-1,TRBJ1-2,13,TRBD1,many,CATSVGGWSGYTF,TGTGCCACCAGTGTAGGGGGCTGGAGTGGCTACACCTTC
TRBV7-9,TRBJ1-5,17,TRBD1,few,CASSTAQGAVGNQPQHF,TGTGCCAGCAGCACAGCCCAGGGGGCGGTCGGAAATCAGCCCCAGCATTTT
TRBV25-1,TRBJ2-3,15,NA,NA,CASSQTVSQTDTQYF,TGTGCCAGCAGCCAGACAGTAAGCCAGACAGATACGCAGTATTTT
TRBV28,TRBJ1-1,13,NA,many,CASSEHVTTEAFF,TGTGCCAGCAGTGAACATGTTACCACTGAAGCTTTCTTT
TRBV6-2/TRBV6-3,TRBJ1-2,16,NA,many,CASTTHLLGRRDGYTF,TGTGCCAGCACCACCCATTTGTTGGGTAGAAGGGATGGCTACACCTTC
TRBV4-1,TRBJ2-7,17,TRBD1,NA,CASSRLGTGTGLYEQYF,TGCGCCAGCAGCCGCCTAGGAACCGGGACAGGGCTCTACGAGCAGTACTTC
TRBV12-3/TRBV12-4,TRBJ2-3,14,NA,many,CASSFTLLTDTQYF,TGTGCCAGCAGTTTTACCCTTCTGACAGATACGCAGTATTTT
TRBV7-8,TRBJ2-1,15,NA,many,CASSSPDRENNEQFF,TGTGCCAGCAGCTCCCCAGACAGAGAAAACAATGAGCAGTTCTTC
TRBV6-2/TRBV6-3,TRBJ1-1,14,NA,NA,CASSYSTGTTEAFF,TGTGCCAGCAGTTACTCGACCGGGACTACTGAAGCTTTCTTT
TRBV19,TRBJ2-1,14,NA,few,CASSIALTNNEQFF,TGTGCCAGTAGTATAGCCTTAACTAACAATGAGCAGTTCTTC
TRBV28,TRBJ1-5,17,TRBD1,many,CASSFPTGRESNQPQHF,TGTGCCAGCAGTTTCCCGACAGGGCGGGAAAGCAATCAGCCCCAGCATTTT
TRBV27,TRBJ2-7,19,NA,many,CASTSQWASSGGYDRVQYF,TGTGCCAGCACTTCTCAATGGGCTTCTTCAGGTGGCTACGATAGGGTGCAGTACTTC
TRBV18,TRBJ1-5,13,NA,NA,CASSSNSDQPQHF,TGTGCCAGCTCAAGTAATTCGGATCAGCCCCAGCATTTT